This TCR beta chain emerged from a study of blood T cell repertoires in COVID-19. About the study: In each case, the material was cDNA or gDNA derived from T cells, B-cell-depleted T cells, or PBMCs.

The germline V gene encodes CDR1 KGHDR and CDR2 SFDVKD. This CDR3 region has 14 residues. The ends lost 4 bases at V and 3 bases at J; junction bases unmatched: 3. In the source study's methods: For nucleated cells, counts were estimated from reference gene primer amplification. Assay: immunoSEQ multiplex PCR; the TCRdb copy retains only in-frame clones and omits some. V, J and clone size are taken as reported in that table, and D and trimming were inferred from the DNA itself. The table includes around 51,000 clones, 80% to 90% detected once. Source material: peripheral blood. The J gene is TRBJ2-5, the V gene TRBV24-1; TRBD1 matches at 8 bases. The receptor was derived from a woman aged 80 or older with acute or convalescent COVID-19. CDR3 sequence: CATSDTDREETQYF. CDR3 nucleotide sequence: TGTGCCACCAGTGACACGGACAGGGAAGAGACCCAGTACTTC.